The 22 T cell receptor beta chains listed next were all sequenced from one sample in a study of blood T cell repertoires in COVID-19. TCRdb keeps only in-frame clones here, not all; method: immunoSEQ multiplex PCR. Here the sample spans approximately 200,000 clones, around 80% being singletons. What was sequenced was PBMCs or T cells enriched from blood (not recorded which). The source is a man in his fifties or sixties who had recovered from COVID-19.

This chain joins TRBV7-9 and TRBJ2-3; possibly TRBD2 for D (6 bases). V lost 2 bases and J 1 base, leaving 7 bases between the germline ends. Germline V lookup: CDR1 SEHNR, CDR2 FQNEAQ (reference sequence). The CDR3 contains 14 residues. Here the CDR3 reads CASSLLAGTDTQYF. As DNA, the CDR3 is TGTGCCAGCAGCTTATTAGCGGGCACAGATACGCAGTATTTT.

The V gene is TRBV18, the J gene TRBJ2-2; weak D call: TRBD1 (5 bases). Trimming left V 4 bases short and J 5 bases short, with 8 bases between. CDR3 length: 13 amino acids. Germline V gene data show CDR1 as KGHSH and CDR2 as LQKENI. This CDR3 is CASSRSGTGELFF. CDR3 DNA: TGTGCCAGCTCACGGTCAGGGACCGGGGAGCTGTTTTTT.

This clone was seen a few times. V usage is TRBV3-1 (or the pseudogene TRBV3-2) and J usage is TRBJ1-2; 10 nucleotides match TRBD1. V trimming: 0 bases; J trimming: 1 base; junction bases outside the gene matches: 8. Per germline, CDR1 LGHDT and CDR2 YNNKEL (reference sequence). The CDR3 consists of 18 residues. CDR3 region: CASSQDWGQGQVNYGYTF. CDR3 DNA sequence: TGTGCCAGCAGCCAAGATTGGGGACAGGGGCAAGTTAACTATGGCTACACCTTC.

This chain uses TRBV2 with TRBJ2-1; 9 positions agree with TRBD2. The CDR3 is 13 residues long. From germline, CDR1 is SNHLY and CDR2 FYNNEI. Unmatched junction bases numbered 5, after V lost 8 bases and J lost 6 bases. Here the CDR3 reads CASAASGINEQFF. CDR3 DNA sequence: TGTGCCAGCGCTGCTAGCGGGATCAATGAGCAGTTCTTC.

The chain is built from TRBV14 and TRBJ2-7; D gene ambiguous. V was clipped by 4 bases and J by 3 bases, with 13 bases between them. CDR3 length: 14 amino acids. The germline gives CDR1 SGHDN, CDR2 FVKESK. The DNA of the CDR3 is TGTGCCAGCAGCCCAACCCTCACAGACTACGAGCAGTACTTC. Its protein product is CASSPTLTDYEQYF.

The V call is TRBV4-3, the J call TRBJ2-7; the D gene is possibly TRBD1 (5 bases). The CDR3 has 14 residues. The V and J ends lost 3 bases and 6 bases respectively, with 15 bases between them. Germline-derived CDR1 and CDR2 are LGHNA and YSLEER. CDR3 bases: TGCGCCAGCAGCCAGGGCCAGGGTCTGGGCGAGCAGTACTTC. Its protein is CASSQGQGLGEQYF.

The V call is TRBV29-1, the J call TRBJ2-7; weak D call: TRBD2 (5 bases). The V end was cut by 5 bases, the J end by 5 bases, with 16 bases between. CDR3 size: 13 residues. CDR1 and CDR2 (germline): SQVTM, ANQGSEA. The CDR3 loop reads CSVSRTGGDEQYF. The CDR3 region has the DNA TGCAGCGTTTCTCGGACTGGTGGGGACGAGCAGTACTTC.

This chain connects TRBV4-3 to TRBJ2-7, with TRBD1 matching 9 bases. The junction had 8 bases not matched to a gene; V was cut back by 4 bases and J by 4 bases. The CDR3 covers 15 residues. Per germline, CDR1 LGHNA and CDR2 YSLEER. The CDR3 loop is CASSRDPGQGYEQYF. The DNA of the CDR3 is TGCGCCAGCAGCCGAGATCCGGGACAGGGATACGAGCAGTACTTC.

The chain joins TRBV3-1 (or the pseudogene TRBV3-2) to TRBJ1-6; D gene unclear. Trimming took off 1 base at V and 8 bases at J, with 15 bases between the two ends. Germline CDR1 LGHDT, CDR2 YNNKEL (reference sequence). This CDR3 is 16 amino acids long. The CDR3 sequence is CASSQVGLLTDSPLHF. Written as DNA, the CDR3 is TGTGCCAGCAGCCAAGTCGGACTCCTAACAGATTCACCCCTCCACTTT.

The V and J genes are TRBV9 and TRBJ1-6; 8 positions match TRBD1. With 4 bases clipped from V and 9 bases from J, the junction kept 9 bases outside the gene matches. CDR1 and CDR2 from the germline V gene are SGDLS and YYNGEE. The CDR3 extends over 15 amino acids. CDR3 amino acids: CASSPGTGGVSPLHF. CDR3 nucleotides: TGTGCCAGCAGCCCAGGGACAGGCGGGGTTTCACCCCTCCACTTT.

In nucleotides, the CDR3 is TGTGCCAGCAGGACAGGAGTCTATGGCTACACCTTC. This encodes CASRTGVYGYTF. This chain joins TRBV6-6 and TRBJ1-2, with D perhaps matching TRBD1 (6 bases). This CDR3 has 12 residues. The V end was cut by 6 bases, the J end by 4 bases, with 9 bases between. Germline V lookup: CDR1 MNHNY, CDR2 SVGAGI (reference sequence).

The chain uses TRBV15 and TRBJ2-7; D is perhaps TRBD2 (5 bases). CDR1 is LNHNV, CDR2 YYDKDF, per germline (reference sequence). V was pared by 0 bases and J by 3 bases, with 9 bases between. This CDR3 comprises 14 residues. The CDR3 here is CATSRDIASYEQYF. DNA of the CDR3: TGTGCCACCAGCAGAGATATAGCGAGCTACGAGCAGTACTTC.

The chain joins TRBV27 to TRBJ2-3, with 9 bases lining up with TRBD2. V lost 5 bases, J lost 4 bases, and 7 bases stayed unmatched. The germline V gene encodes CDR1 MNHEY and CDR2 SMNVEV (reference sequence). This CDR3 contains 15 residues. The CDR3 region is CASSPTSGLSDTQYF. Here the CDR3 DNA reads TGTGCCAGCAGTCCGACTAGCGGACTCTCAGATACGCAGTATTTT.

As DNA, the CDR3 is TGTGCTAGTGGTTTGGTACTCCGAGCGGGCCCCTACAATGAGCAGTTCTTC. Its protein product is CASGLVLRAGPYNEQFF. The chain uses TRBV12-5 and TRBJ2-1; a possible D gene is TRBD2 (6 bases). The CDR3 covers 17 residues. Trimming pared 0 bases from V and 2 bases from J, leaving 14 bases between. CDR1 is LGHNT, CDR2 FRNRAP, per germline.

This rearrangement joins TRBV5-1 to TRBJ2-3, with TRBD2 matching over 13 bases. CDR1 is SGHRS and CDR2 is YFSETQ in the germline V gene. V was pared by 0 bases and J by 2 bases, with 9 bases of the junction left unmatched. The CDR3 is 19 residues long. The CDR3 DNA reads as TGCGCCAGCAGCTTGGAGGGGACTAGCGGGGTTGTAGACACAGATACGCAGTATTTT. This encodes CASSLEGTSGVVDTDTQYF.

The chain carries TRBV10-2 and TRBJ2-5, with TRBD2 identical over 10 bases. Trimming cost V 1 base and J 3 bases; bases outside gene matches: 5. Per the germline V gene, CDR1 is WSHSY and CDR2 is SAAADI. CDR3 length: 16 amino acids. Here the CDR3 DNA reads TGCGCCAGCAGTGAGTGGAAGCGGGGGGGTGAAGAGACCCAGTACTTC. It codes for CASSEWKRGGEETQYF.

This rearrangement joins TRBV5-1 to TRBJ2-7; the match to TRBD2 covers 7 bases. The CDR3 sequence is 14 residues long. CDR1 SGHRS and CDR2 YFSETQ come from the germline V gene. V lost 0 bases to trimming and J lost 3 bases; unmatched junction nucleotides: 3. CDR3 amino acids: CASSLVGEGYEQYF. The DNA of the CDR3 is TGCGCCAGCAGCTTGGTGGGGGAGGGCTACGAGCAGTACTTC.

The chain couples TRBV7-2 to TRBJ2-7; tentatively, D is TRBD1 (5 bases). The V gene lost 2 bases and the J gene lost 4 bases, with 12 bases spanning the gap. This CDR3 has 14 residues. Germline V gene data show CDR1 as SGHTA and CDR2 as FQGNSA. This CDR3 is CASSLLGDDYEQYF. The CDR3, as DNA: TGTGCCAGCAGCTTATTAGGGGATGATTACGAGCAGTACTTC.

The V and J genes are TRBV24-1 and TRBJ2-2; D is unclear. Germline CDR1 is KGHDR and CDR2 is SFDVKD. The germline V and J ends were trimmed by 9 bases and 6 bases, with 13 bases remaining between them. The CDR3 consists of 13 residues. DNA of the CDR3: TGTGCCACCGAGGCCCACGGCTCCGGGGAGCTGTTTTTT. Translation: CATEAHGSGELFF.

V and J are TRBV27 and TRBJ2-7; 7 nucleotides match TRBD1. With V trimmed by 6 bases and J by 5 bases, 13 bases remained unmatched. CDR3 length equals 15 residues. Germline V gives CDR1 MNHEY, CDR2 SMNVEV (reference sequence). The CDR3 region is CASREDDRVNDEQYF. The CDR3 bases are TGTGCCAGCAGGGAAGACGACAGGGTAAATGACGAGCAGTACTTC.

Worth noting for this clone: The sample contains more than one DNA sequence encoding this CDR3. The chain joins TRBV5-1 to TRBJ2-5; 7 bases align to TRBD1. Germline trimming cut 4 bases from V and 2 bases from J; bases unmatched to any gene: 2. CDR1 and CDR2 (germline): SGHRS, YFSETQ. This CDR3 is 13 amino acids long. DNA of the CDR3: TGCGCCAGCAGCCGGGGACAGCAAGAGACCCAGTACTTC. Translation gives CASSRGQQETQYF.

The V gene is TRBV6-5, the J gene TRBJ1-4; D uncertain. The CDR3 extends over 15 amino acids. Deletions cut 7 bases from V and 0 bases from J, with 12 bases between. The germline V gene has CDR1 MNHEY and CDR2 SVGAGI. The CDR3 is CASTSGAATNEKLFF. For the CDR3, the DNA is TGTGCCAGCACTTCAGGTGCCGCAACTAATGAAAAACTGTTTTTT.